This T cell receptor (beta chain) was sequenced in a study of cytomegalovirus exposure and HLA in healthy donors. Unmatched junction bases numbered 15, after V lost 3 bases and J lost 3 bases. The germline V gene encodes CDR1 LGHNT and CDR2 FRNRAP. The CDR3 is made up of 18 amino acids. In regard to this clone: What it binds is unknown.

Study-wide findings and caveats: A missense DCLRE1C variant was associated with V- and J-gene trimming of TCR beta chains in a later analysis, and an independent cohort replicated the association. Common viral pathogens (according to a later analysis) appeared linked to several of the most significant clusters. According to a later analysis, donors in an Asian-associated ancestry cluster reportedly had fewer N-insertions than the roughly 660-donor mean.

Amplification used 60 Vbeta primers and 13 Jbeta primers. The protocol was immunoSEQ multiplex PCR, while the TCRdb copy is restricted to in-frame clones and leaves out a portion. The repertoire has tens of thousands of clones, over 9% of them found once; the top ten carry roughly a quarter. This chain joins TRBV12-5 and TRBJ2-5; 8 bases are a match to TRBD2. This clonotype originated in a man in his 60s in good health and CMV-seropositive. The sequenced material came from PBMCs. DNA for the CDR3: TGTGCTAGTGGTTTCCCCCGGAGGACGGGGGGGGGAGAAGAGACCCAGTACTTC. It specifies CASGFPRRTGGGEETQYF.